Listed below are T cell receptor beta chains from one sample, sequenced in a study of blood T cell repertoires in COVID-19. Profiling relied on immunoSEQ multiplex PCR, and the TCRdb table lists in-frame clones only, not all of them. Among tens of thousands of clones listed, under 90% were seen once. The sequenced sample consisted of peripheral blood. These receptors originate from a man aged 60 to 75 with COVID-19, enrolled during active disease. CDR3s include the opening cysteine and the closing phenylalanine or tryptophan. D genes are given only for firm matches.

d_call,v_call,cdr3_length,cdr3_aa
TRBD1,TRBV7-3,14,CASSFFDRAEGYTF
TRBD2,TRBV5-1,16,CASSPLAGGGTDTQYF
TRBD2,TRBV6-2/TRBV6-3,16,CASSYGTSTYQETQYF
-,TRBV4-2,13,CASSQDGDQPQHF
TRBD1,TRBV27,13,CASRTGANEKLFF
-,TRBV6-1,13,CASSEGWQAWYTF
-,TRBV18,14,CASSLEQGNSPLHF
-,TRBV7-3,12,CASSHEIDTQYF
-,TRBV2,14,CASSDGGKNTEAFF
TRBD2,TRBV19,14,CASSIDSGKETQYF
-,TRBV10-1,14,CAIGVPGDSGELFF
TRBD2,TRBV29-1,14,CSVKQTSGQETQYF